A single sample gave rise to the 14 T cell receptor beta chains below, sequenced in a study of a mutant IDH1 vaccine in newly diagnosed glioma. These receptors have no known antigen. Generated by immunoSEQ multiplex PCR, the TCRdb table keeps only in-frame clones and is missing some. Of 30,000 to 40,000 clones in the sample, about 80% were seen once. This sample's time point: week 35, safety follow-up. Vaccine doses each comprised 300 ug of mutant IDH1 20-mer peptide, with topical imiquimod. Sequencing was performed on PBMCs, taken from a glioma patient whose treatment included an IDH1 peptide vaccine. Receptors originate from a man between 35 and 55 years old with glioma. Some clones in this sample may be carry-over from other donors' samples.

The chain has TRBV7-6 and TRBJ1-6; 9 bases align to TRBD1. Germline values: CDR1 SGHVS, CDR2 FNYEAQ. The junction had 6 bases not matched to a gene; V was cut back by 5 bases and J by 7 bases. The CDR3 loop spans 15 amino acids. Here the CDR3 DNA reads TGTGCCAGCAGCCTCCGGGACAGGGACAATTCACCCCTCCACTTT. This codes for CASSLRDRDNSPLHF. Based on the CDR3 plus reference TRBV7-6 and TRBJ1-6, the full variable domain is GAGVSQSPRYKVTKRGQDVALRCDPISGHVSLYWYRQALGQGPEFLTYFNYEAQQDKSGLPNDRFSAERPEGSISTLTIQRTEQRDSAMYRCASSLRDRDNSPLHFGNGTRLTVT.

The DNA of the CDR3 is TGTGCCAGCTCACGGTCCGGAGATGAAAAACTGTTTTTT. This encodes CASSRSGDEKLFF. The V gene is TRBV18, the J gene TRBJ1-4; D gene ambiguous. Germline V gives CDR1 KGHSH, CDR2 LQKENI. This CDR3 has 13 residues. The germline V and J ends were trimmed by 4 bases and 6 bases, with 9 bases remaining between them.

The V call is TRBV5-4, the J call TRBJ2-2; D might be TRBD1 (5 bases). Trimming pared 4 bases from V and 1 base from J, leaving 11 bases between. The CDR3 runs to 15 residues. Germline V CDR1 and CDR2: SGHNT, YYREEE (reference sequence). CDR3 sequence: CASSGPTGNTGELFF. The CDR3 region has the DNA TGTGCCAGCAGCGGCCCAACAGGGAACACCGGGGAGCTGTTTTTT.

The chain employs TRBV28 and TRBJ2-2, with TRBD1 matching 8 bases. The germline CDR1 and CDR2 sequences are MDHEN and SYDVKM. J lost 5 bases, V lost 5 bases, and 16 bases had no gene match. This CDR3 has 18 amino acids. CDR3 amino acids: CASSPSRAGGFRTGELFF. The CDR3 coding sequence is TGTGCCAGCAGTCCCTCCCGAGCAGGGGGCTTTAGGACCGGGGAGCTGTTTTTT.

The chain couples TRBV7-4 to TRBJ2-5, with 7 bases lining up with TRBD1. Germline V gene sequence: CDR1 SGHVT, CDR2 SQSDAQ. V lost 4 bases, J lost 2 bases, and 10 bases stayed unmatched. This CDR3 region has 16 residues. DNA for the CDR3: TGTGCCAGCAGCTCTATTTACAGGGGCGATCAAGAGACCCAGTACTTC. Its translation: CASSSIYRGDQETQYF.

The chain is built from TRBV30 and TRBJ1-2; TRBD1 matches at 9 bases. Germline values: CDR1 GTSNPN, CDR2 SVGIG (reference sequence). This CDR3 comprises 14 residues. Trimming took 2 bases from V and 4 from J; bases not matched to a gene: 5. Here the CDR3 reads CAWSRGQGIYGYTF. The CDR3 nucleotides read TGTGCCTGGAGTAGGGGACAGGGTATCTATGGCTACACCTTC.

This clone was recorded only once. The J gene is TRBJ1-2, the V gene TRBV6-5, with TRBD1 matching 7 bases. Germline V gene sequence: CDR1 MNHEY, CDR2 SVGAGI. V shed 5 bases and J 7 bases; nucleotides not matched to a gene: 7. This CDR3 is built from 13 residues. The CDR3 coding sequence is TGTGCCAGCAGTAAAGCCGGGACAGCTGGCTACACCTTC. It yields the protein CASSKAGTAGYTF.

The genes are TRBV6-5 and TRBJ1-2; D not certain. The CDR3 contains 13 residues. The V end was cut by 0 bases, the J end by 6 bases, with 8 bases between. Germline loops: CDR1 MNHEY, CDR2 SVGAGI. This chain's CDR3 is CASSYSDRDGYTF. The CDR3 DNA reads TGTGCCAGCAGTTACTCGGACCGGGATGGCTACACCTTC.

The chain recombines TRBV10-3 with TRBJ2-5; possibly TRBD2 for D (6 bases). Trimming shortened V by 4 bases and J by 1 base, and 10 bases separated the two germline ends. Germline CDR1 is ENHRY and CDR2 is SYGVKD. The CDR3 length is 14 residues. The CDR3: CAISGSGGQETQYF. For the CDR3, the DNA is TGTGCCATCAGTGGATCCGGGGGCCAAGAGACCCAGTACTTC.

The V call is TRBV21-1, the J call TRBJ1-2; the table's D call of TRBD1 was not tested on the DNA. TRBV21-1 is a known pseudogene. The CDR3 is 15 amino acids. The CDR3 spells CASSFRDIDNYGYTF. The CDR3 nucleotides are TGTGCCAGCAGCTTCCGGGACATCGATAACTATGGCTACACCTTC.

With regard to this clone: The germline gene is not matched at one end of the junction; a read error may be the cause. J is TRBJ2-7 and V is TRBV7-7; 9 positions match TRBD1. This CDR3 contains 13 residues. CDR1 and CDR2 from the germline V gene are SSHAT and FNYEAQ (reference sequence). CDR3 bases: TGTGCTAGCAGCTCGGGACAGGGTGACGAGCAGTACTTC. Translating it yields CASSSGQGDEQYF.

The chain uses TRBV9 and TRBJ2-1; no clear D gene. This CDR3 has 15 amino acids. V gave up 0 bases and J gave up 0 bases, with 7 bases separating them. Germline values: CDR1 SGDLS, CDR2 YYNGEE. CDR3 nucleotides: TGTGCCAGCAGCGTAGGGTTGGGCTCCTACAATGAGCAGTTCTTC. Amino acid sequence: CASSVGLGSYNEQFF.

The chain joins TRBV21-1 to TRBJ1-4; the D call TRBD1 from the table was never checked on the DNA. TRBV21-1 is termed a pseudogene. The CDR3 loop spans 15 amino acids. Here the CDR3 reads CASSTLQVEDEKLFF. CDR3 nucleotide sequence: TGTGCCAGCAGCACTCTACAGGTTGAGGATGAAAAACTGTTTTTT.

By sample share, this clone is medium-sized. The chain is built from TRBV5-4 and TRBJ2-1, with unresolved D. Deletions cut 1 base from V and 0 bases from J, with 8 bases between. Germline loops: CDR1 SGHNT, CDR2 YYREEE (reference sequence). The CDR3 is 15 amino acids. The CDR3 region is CASSLSPSSYNEQFF. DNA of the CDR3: TGTGCCAGCAGCTTGTCCCCGAGCTCCTACAATGAGCAGTTCTTC.